What follows is one TCR beta chain and its context. This specimen belongs to a study of shared clonotypes between healthy human individuals. V was cut by 4 bases and J by 2 bases, with 8 bases left in between. The length of the CDR3 is 13 residues. Germline assignment: CDR1 KGHSH and CDR2 LQKENI. The assay was immunoSEQ multiplex PCR, and TCRdb's table has in-frame clones only and misses some. Of around 2.5 million clones in the sample, over 85% were seen once. Material: naive CD4+ T cells from PBMCs. The sample's subset: CD45RA+ positively selected. This TCR came from a man younger than 30 in good health. Some clones in this sample may be carry-over from other donors' samples. The chain employs TRBV18 and TRBJ2-5; D is unclear. The CDR3 is CASSRGRQETQYF. The DNA for the CDR3 is TGTGCCAGCTCACGCGGCAGGCAAGAGACCCAGTACTTC.